This T cell receptor (beta chain) was profiled in a study of post-analysis software for immune sequencing data. Turning to the study itself: Included among the disease courses, which were recorded for the cohort, were relapsing-remitting, secondary progressive and progressive-relapsing multiple sclerosis.

Study outcomes and limitations: Controls significantly exceeded multiple sclerosis patients in normalized Chao1 diversity. Analysis by F measure revealed that same-batch samples clustered strongly together. With TRBV5-6, TRBV5-1 and TRBV20-1 included, about five TRBV segments were more frequent in patients than in controls.

The authors incorporated unique molecular identifiers into the TCR beta cDNA libraries. The source material, 1 to 10 million T cells, gave rise to roughly 0.5 million cDNA molecules. Via MiXCR, TCRdb re-called the PCR reads, giving one row per CDR3 protein. The table includes roughly 540,000 distinct CDR3 sequences, around a third detected once. V was clipped by 4 bases and J by 4 bases, with 11 bases between them. The CDR3 spans 14 residues. Germline-derived CDR1 and CDR2 are ENHRY and SYGVKD. Note on this clonotype: Its specificity is unknown.

V usage is TRBV10-3 and J usage is TRBJ1-5; no reliable D call. The receptor comes from a girl aged 2-17 years with multiple sclerosis. The specimen sequenced was blood. As DNA, the CDR3 is TGTGCCATCAGTGGAATCGGGAGAAATCAGCCCCAGCATTTT. It specifies CAISGIGRNQPQHF.